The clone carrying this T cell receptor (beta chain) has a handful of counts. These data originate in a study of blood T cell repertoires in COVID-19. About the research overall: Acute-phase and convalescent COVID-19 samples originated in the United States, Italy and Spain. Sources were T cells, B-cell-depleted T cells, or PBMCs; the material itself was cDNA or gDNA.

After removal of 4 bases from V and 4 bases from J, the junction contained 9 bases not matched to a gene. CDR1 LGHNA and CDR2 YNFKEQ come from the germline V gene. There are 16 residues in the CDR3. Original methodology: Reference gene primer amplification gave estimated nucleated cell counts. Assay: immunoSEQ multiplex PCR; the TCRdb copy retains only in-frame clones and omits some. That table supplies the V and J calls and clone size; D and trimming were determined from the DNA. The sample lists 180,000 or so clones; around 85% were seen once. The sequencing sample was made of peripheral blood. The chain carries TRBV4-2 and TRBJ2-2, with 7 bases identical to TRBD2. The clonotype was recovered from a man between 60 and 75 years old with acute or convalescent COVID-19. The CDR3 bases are TGTGCCAGCAGCCCGGCTAGCGGAACCGTCACCGGGGAGCTGTTTTTT. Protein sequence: CASSPASGTVTGELFF.